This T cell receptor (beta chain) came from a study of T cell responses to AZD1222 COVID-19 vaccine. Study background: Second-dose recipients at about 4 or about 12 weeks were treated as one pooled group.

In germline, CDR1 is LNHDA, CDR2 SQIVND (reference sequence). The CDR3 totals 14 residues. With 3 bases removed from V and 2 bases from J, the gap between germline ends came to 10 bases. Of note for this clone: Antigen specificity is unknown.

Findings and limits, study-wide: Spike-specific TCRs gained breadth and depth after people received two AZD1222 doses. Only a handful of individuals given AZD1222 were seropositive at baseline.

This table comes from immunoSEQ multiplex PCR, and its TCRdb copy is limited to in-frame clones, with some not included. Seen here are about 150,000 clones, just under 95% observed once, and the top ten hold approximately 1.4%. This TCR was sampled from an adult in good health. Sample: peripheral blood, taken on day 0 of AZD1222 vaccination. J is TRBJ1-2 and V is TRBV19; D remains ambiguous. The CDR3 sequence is CASSIQQPNYGYTF. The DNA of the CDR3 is TGTGCCAGTAGTATTCAACAGCCGAACTATGGCTACACCTTC.